The rows below give T cell receptor beta chains drawn from one sample of a study of blood T cells in healthy people across ages. TCRdb itself ran the 5' RACE reads through MiXCR, one entry per CDR3 protein. There are roughly 2 million distinct CDR3 sequences in the sample; 49% occur only once, and around 2.1% lies in the top ten. Sequencing was carried out using blood. The receptors here all came from a woman in her 40s in good health. Each CDR3 is given with its conserved first and last residue. D genes are given only for firm matches. Clone size is shown for a subset of rows, as once, few, many or a class of expanded clone.

few | TRBJ2-5 | . | TRBV27 | CASSFSGAEFQETQYF | TGTGCCAGCAGTTTCTCAGGGGCGGAATTCCAAGAGACCCAGTACTTC
few | TRBJ2-5 | . | TRBV4-1 | CASSQSHSEETQYF | TGCGCCAGCAGCCAAAGCCATAGCGAGGAGACCCAGTACTTC
. | TRBJ1-2 | TRBD1 | TRBV6-6 | CASSSIAGTGGSGYTF | TGTGCCAGCAGTTCAATCGCCGGGACAGGGGGCAGTGGCTACACCTTC
. | TRBJ1-1 | . | TRBV20-1 | CSADPGQMNTEAFF | TGCAGTGCCGACCCGGGGCAGATGAACACTGAAGCTTTCTTT
. | TRBJ2-3 | . | TRBV4-1 | CASSQDWLPSTDTQYF | TGCGCCAGCAGCCAAGATTGGCTACCCAGCACAGATACGCAGTATTTT
. | TRBJ1-1 | TRBD1 | TRBV7-2 | CASSFLVWTGMGTEAFF | TGTGCCAGCAGCTTTCTGGTGTGGACAGGGATGGGCACTGAAGCTTTCTTT
few | TRBJ2-3 | TRBD2 | TRBV27 | CASSHRGEDTQYF | TGTGCCAGCAGTCACCGGGGGGAAGATACGCAGTATTTT
. | TRBJ2-1 | . | TRBV3-1 | CASSPGVDSYNEQFF | TGTGCCAGCAGCCCGGGTGTCGACTCCTACAATGAGCAGTTCTTC
. | TRBJ1-2 | . | TRBV6-6 | CASSYPGAGQGYTF | TGTGCCAGCAGTTATCCTGGGGCAGGGCAAGGCTACACCTTC
. | TRBJ2-3 | . | TRBV6-6 | CASKNTGYEGTQYF | TGTGCCAGCAAGAACACAGGGTATGAAGGTACGCAGTATTTT
. | TRBJ1-6 | . | TRBV10-3 | CAIKAGVGSYNSPLHF | TGTGCCATCAAAGCAGGGGTCGGCTCCTATAATTCACCCCTCCACTTT
. | TRBJ1-1 | . | TRBV7-9 | CASNQQVDSTEAFF | TGTGCCAGCAATCAACAGGTTGATAGCACTGAAGCTTTCTTT
once | TRBJ1-1 | . | TRBV29-1 | CSAGQPTEAFF | TGCAGCGCCGGACAGCCCACTGAAGCTTTCTTT
. | TRBJ2-5 | TRBD2 | TRBV7-2 | CASSIAGLAGGQETQYF | TGTGCCAGCAGCATCGCGGGACTAGCGGGGGGACAAGAGACCCAGTACTTC
. | TRBJ1-5 | TRBD1 | TRBV20-1 | CSARRTGTGGRQPQHF | TGCAGTGCTAGGAGGACCGGGACAGGGGGCCGTCAGCCCCAGCATTTT
. | TRBJ2-1 | . | TRBV10-1 | CASSDSGGSLRGQFF | TGCGCCAGCAGTGATTCGGGCGGTTCTCTTAGGGGGCAGTTCTTC
. | TRBJ2-3 | TRBD1 | TRBV7-9 | CASSLVGRTGGTDTQYF | TGTGCCAGCAGCTTAGTGGGGCGGACAGGGGGCACAGATACGCAGTATTTT
few | TRBJ2-1 | . | TRBV14 | CASSQEGGTRRFNEQFF | TGTGCCAGCAGCCAAGAAGGTGGGACAAGGAGATTCAATGAGCAGTTCTTC
. | TRBJ2-5 | TRBD1 | TRBV5-5 | CASSLEQGANLFGETQYF | TGTGCCAGCAGCTTGGAACAGGGGGCGAACCTTTTCGGAGAGACCCAGTACTTC
. | TRBJ2-1 | . | TRBV20-1 | CSASRARASYNEQFF | TGCAGTGCTAGTCGTGCCAGGGCCTCCTACAATGAGCAGTTCTTC
. | TRBJ2-1 | TRBD2 | TRBV15 | CATSGGGYQYNEQFF | TGTGCCACCAGCGGGGGGGGGTACCAATACAATGAGCAGTTCTTC
once | TRBJ1-2 | TRBD1 | TRBV7-2 | CASRNGAYGTGNYGYTF | TGTGCCAGCAGAAATGGGGCGTACGGGACAGGCAATTATGGCTACACCTTC
once | TRBJ2-1 | . | TRBV10-3 | CAISELDRYNEQFF | TGTGCCATCAGCGAACTTGACCGATACAATGAGCAGTTCTTC
few | TRBJ2-1 | TRBD2 | TRBV2 | CASSVAASGGAGYNEQFF | TGTGCCAGCAGTGTCGCCGCTAGCGGGGGGGCAGGTTACAATGAGCAGTTCTTC
few | TRBJ2-5 | . | TRBV12-3/TRBV12-4 | CASRRTHGETQYF | TGTGCCAGCAGAAGGACCCACGGGGAGACCCAGTACTTC
. | TRBJ2-3 | . | TRBV7-2 | CASSLGGAVGTDTQYF | TGTGCCAGCAGCTTAGGAGGGGCAGTGGGCACAGATACGCAGTATTTT
. | TRBJ2-1 | . | TRBV10-2 | CASRPSELYNEQFF | TGCGCCAGCCGTCCTAGCGAGTTATACAATGAGCAGTTCTTC